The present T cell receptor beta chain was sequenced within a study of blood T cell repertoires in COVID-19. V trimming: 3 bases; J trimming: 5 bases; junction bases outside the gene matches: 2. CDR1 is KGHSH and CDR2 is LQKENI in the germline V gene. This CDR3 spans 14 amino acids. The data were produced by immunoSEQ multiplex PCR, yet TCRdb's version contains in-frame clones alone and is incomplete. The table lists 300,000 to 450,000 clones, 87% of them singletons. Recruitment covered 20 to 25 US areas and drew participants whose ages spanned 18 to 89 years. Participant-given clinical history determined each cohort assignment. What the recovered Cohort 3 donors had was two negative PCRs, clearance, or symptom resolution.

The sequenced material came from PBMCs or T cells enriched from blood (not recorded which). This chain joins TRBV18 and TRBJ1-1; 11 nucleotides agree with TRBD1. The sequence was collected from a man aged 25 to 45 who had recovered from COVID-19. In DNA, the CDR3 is TGTGCCAGCTCACCCCGGGACAGGGGGACTGAAGCTTTCTTT. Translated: CASSPRDRGTEAFF. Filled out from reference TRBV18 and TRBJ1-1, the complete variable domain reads NAGVMQNPRHLVRRRGQEARLRCSPMKGHSHVYWYRQLPEEGLKFMVYLQKENIIDESGMPKERFSAEFPKEGPSILRIQQVVRGDSAAYFCASSPRDRGTEAFFGQGTRLTVV.